This T cell receptor beta chain was documented in a study of response to subunit inactivated influenza vaccine. The ends lost 4 bases at V and 6 bases at J; junction bases unmatched: 5. The CDR3 runs 13 residues. TCRdb reanalysed the RT-PCR reads using MiXCR and keeps one entry per CDR3 protein. This table holds around 180,000 distinct CDR3 sequences, about 10% found once. This clonotype was found a few times. The sequenced sample was non-naive T cells sorted from PBMCs, obtained on the day of vaccination. This TCR was recovered from a man aged 50-59 years who received an inactivated influenza vaccine. The chain is built from TRBV12-3 or TRBV12-4 and TRBJ2-7; 8 bases line up with TRBD1. This chain's CDR3 is CASSSGGEVEQYF. The CDR3 coding sequence is TGTGCCAGCAGTTCAGGGGGCGAGGTCGAGCAGTACTTC.